The 5 T cell receptor beta chains given below trace back to one sample, sequenced in a study of radiotherapy plus CTLA-4 blockade in lung cancer. Clones were read by immunoSEQ multiplex PCR, and TCRdb kept only the in-frame ones, dropping some. The table lists fewer than 85,000 clones, around 90% of them singletons. Here the sequenced sample was peripheral blood, taken from a patient treated with radiotherapy plus ipilimumab. Receptor source: a human donor with non-small cell lung cancer who had stable disease on radiotherapy plus ipilimumab.

The rearrangement joins TRBV19 to TRBJ2-7, with 8 bases aligning to TRBD1. From germline, CDR1 is LNHDA and CDR2 SQIVND (reference sequence). V shed 6 bases and J 1 base; nucleotides not matched to a gene: 5. The CDR3 has 14 amino acids. CDR3 loop: CASSQRQGSYEQYF. CDR3 bases: TGTGCCAGTAGCCAACGACAGGGGTCCTACGAGCAGTACTTC.

The V call is TRBV7-9, the J call TRBJ1-1, with 8 positions matching TRBD1. Germline V gene data show CDR1 as SEHNR and CDR2 as FQNEAQ (reference sequence). This CDR3 region has 15 residues. Trimming at V came to 5 bases and at J to 2 bases, leaving 7 bases not matched to a gene. CDR3 residues: CASSPQTGVNTEAFF. CDR3 coding DNA: TGTGCCAGCAGCCCTCAGACAGGGGTAAACACTGAAGCTTTCTTT.

V and J are TRBV7-8 and TRBJ1-2, with a tentative D call TRBD1 (6 bases). V was pared by 5 bases and J by 8 bases, with 21 bases between. The germline gives CDR1 SGHVS, CDR2 FQNEAQ. This CDR3 comprises 15 residues. DNA for the CDR3: TGTGCCAGCAGCACCCGACTGCACAGGGCCTTCGGCTACACCTTC. Its protein is CASSTRLHRAFGYTF.

This clone was seen only once. The J gene is TRBJ2-7, the V gene TRBV11-2, with 11 bases identical to TRBD1. The CDR3 consists of 15 residues. Germline V gene lookup returns CDR1 SGHAT and CDR2 FQNNGV. V trimming: 6 bases; J trimming: 6 bases; junction bases outside the gene matches: 10. CDR3 sequence (DNA): TGTGCCAGCAGAGTGGCCGGGACAGGGGGTTTCGAGCAGTACTTC. This codes for CASRVAGTGGFEQYF.

The table lists this clone with a count of one. The chain links TRBV5-1 to TRBJ2-4, with D possibly being TRBD1 (6 bases). V lost 0 bases and J 4 bases, leaving 8 bases between the germline ends. This CDR3 is built from 14 residues. Looked up from germline, CDR1 is SGHRS and CDR2 is YFSETQ. The CDR3 protein is CASSLGTVKNIQYF. The CDR3 bases are TGCGCCAGCAGCTTGGGGACAGTTAAAAACATTCAGTACTTC.